These T cell receptor beta chains were read from a single sample in a study of OX40 agonist ivuxolimab in advanced cancers. Clones were read by immunoSEQ multiplex PCR, and TCRdb kept only the in-frame ones, dropping some. The sample lists around 18,000 clones, approximately 87% occurring once. Sequencing was performed on CD4+ or CD8+ T cells sorted from blood, taken in a trial of the OX40 agonist ivuxolimab. These receptors were taken from an adult with an advanced solid tumor such as melanoma, head and neck, liver or kidney cancer. Each CDR3 is given with its conserved first and last residue. D genes are given only for firm matches. Clone size is not always given. Where it is, it says once, few, many or a class for expanded clones.

V	D	size	J	DNA	CDR3
TRBV2	TRBD2	NA	TRBJ2-1	TGTGCCAGCAGCCCCGGGCGGGAGGCCTTCTCCTACAATGAGCAGTTCTTC	CASSPGREAFSYNEQFF
TRBV28	NA	NA	TRBJ2-1	TGTGCCAGCAGTATGCAAGGAGGGTGGGTTGAGCAGTTCTTC	CASSMQGGWVEQFF
TRBV18	NA	NA	TRBJ1-2	TGTGCCAGCGCCCTGGCGAGGGGGGGCCCCAACTATGGCTACACCTTC	CASALARGGPNYGYTF
TRBV5-8	NA	NA	TRBJ2-7	TGTGCCACCATTGGGACAAGATACGAGCAGTACTTC	CATIGTRYEQYF
TRBV30	NA	NA	TRBJ1-4	TGTGCCTGGAATTTGGCCATTAATGAAAAACTGTTTTTT	CAWNLAINEKLFF
TRBV4-1	NA	NA	TRBJ2-3	TGCGCCAGCAGCCCCCTCCTTGGCACAGATACGCAGTATTTT	CASSPLLGTDTQYF
TRBV7-9	NA	NA	TRBJ2-5	TGTGCCAGCAGCTTAGCCAGGGGTCTCGAGACCCAGTACTTC	CASSLARGLETQYF
TRBV9	TRBD2	NA	TRBJ2-1	TGTGCCAGCTCATCCTCGGGCCTAGCGGGAGGGAATGAGCAGTTCTTC	CASSSSGLAGGNEQFF
TRBV7-9	TRBD2	NA	TRBJ2-7	TGTGCCAGCAGCTTGGAGACTAGCGGCTACGAGCAGTACTTC	CASSLETSGYEQYF
TRBV4-3	NA	NA	TRBJ2-6	TGCGCCAGCAGCCAAGATGGTCAGTCTGGGGCCAACGTCCTGACTTTC	CASSQDGQSGANVLTF
TRBV27	NA	NA	TRBJ1-5	TGTGCCAGCAGTTTAAATTTGGGGACGTTAAGAGATCAGCCCCAGCATTTT	CASSLNLGTLRDQPQHF
TRBV27	TRBD2	NA	TRBJ2-5	TGTGCCAGCAGTCTAGCGGGAGGGCAAGAGACCCAGTACTTC	CASSLAGGQETQYF
TRBV30	TRBD1	NA	TRBJ1-1	TGTGCCTGGAGTCCACAGGGGGCGGCGATAGTGAACACTGAAGCTTTCTTT	CAWSPQGAAIVNTEAFF
TRBV21-1	NA	few	TRBJ1-5	TGTGCCAGCATCGCCAGGGGACGCAATCAGCCCCAGCATTTT	CASIARGRNQPQHF
TRBV13	TRBD2	NA	TRBJ2-1	TGTGCCAGCAGCCCCGGGAGGGGGGGTGAGCAGTTCTTC	CASSPGRGGEQFF
TRBV4-3	NA	NA	TRBJ2-1	TGCGCCAGCAGCCAAGACCCGGGTCTCTCCAATGAGCAGTTCTTC	CASSQDPGLSNEQFF
TRBV9	TRBD2	NA	TRBJ2-1	TGTGCCAGCAGCGTAGACCCAGCGGGAGACCCCCGCTACAATGAGCAGTTCTTC	CASSVDPAGDPRYNEQFF
TRBV6-4	TRBD1	NA	TRBJ2-7	TGTGCCAGCAGTGAGTCTCGGACAGGGGGTTACGAGCAGTACTTC	CASSESRTGGYEQYF
TRBV27	TRBD2	NA	TRBJ2-1	TGTGCCAGCAGTTCCATAACTAGCGGGGGGTCGTATGAGCAGTTCTTC	CASSSITSGGSYEQFF
TRBV9	NA	NA	TRBJ2-7	TGTGCCAGCAGCGTAGCGGGAGTTGGACACGAGCAGTACTTC	CASSVAGVGHEQYF
TRBV6-1	NA	NA	TRBJ2-1	TGTGCCAGTGCCTCACGGAACTTTTACAATGAGCAGTTCTTC	CASASRNFYNEQFF
TRBV7-9	NA	few	TRBJ2-7	TGTGCCAGCAGCGGGGGCGTCAGGGCCTACGAGCAGTACTTC	CASSGGVRAYEQYF
TRBV28	TRBD1	NA	TRBJ2-7	TGTGCCAGCAGCCCAGGGGGCTCCTACGAGCAGTACTTC	CASSPGGSYEQYF
TRBV5-4	TRBD2	once	TRBJ2-7	TGTGCCAGCAGCTCGGGACTAGCAGTATACGAGCAGTACTTC	CASSSGLAVYEQYF
TRBV27	NA	NA	TRBJ1-5	TGTGCCAGCATGCAGGGAGATATTAGCAATCAGCCCCAGCATTTT	CASMQGDISNQPQHF
TRBV6-5	NA	NA	TRBJ2-1	TGTGCCAGCAGAAATGAGTGGAATGAGCAGTTCTTC	CASRNEWNEQFF
TRBV9	TRBD1	NA	TRBJ2-1	TGTGCCAGCAGCGCCGGGACAGCCTACAATGAGCAGTTCTTC	CASSAGTAYNEQFF
TRBV4-3	NA	NA	TRBJ1-4	TGCGCCAGCAGCCCGGAGGCAGCTAATGAAAAACTGTTTTTT	CASSPEAANEKLFF
TRBV5-4	NA	NA	TRBJ1-6	TGTGCCAGCAGCCCGGACGGCGGGAATTCACCCCTCCACTTT	CASSPDGGNSPLHF
TRBV28	TRBD2	NA	TRBJ2-1	TGTGCCAGCAGAGCTAGCGGGAGGGCCAGGAATGAGCAGTTCTTC	CASRASGRARNEQFF
TRBV29-1	TRBD1	few	TRBJ1-1	TGCAGCGTTCCTCCCCCAGGGGGGAACACTGAAGCTTTCTTT	CSVPPPGGNTEAFF
TRBV28	NA	NA	TRBJ2-4	TGTGCCAGCAGTCTTTTCTCCAAAAACATTCAGTACTTC	CASSLFSKNIQYF
TRBV7-9	NA	NA	TRBJ2-7	TGTGCCAGCAGCTTAGCGGTCGGGGAACGATACGAGCAGTACTTC	CASSLAVGERYEQYF
TRBV27	NA	NA	TRBJ2-7	TGTGCCAGCAGTTTAGGTCCCTCCTACGAGCAGTACTTC	CASSLGPSYEQYF
TRBV28	NA	NA	TRBJ2-7	TGTGCCAGCAGGTGGGGCTACGAGCAGTACTTC	CASRWGYEQYF
TRBV27	TRBD2	NA	TRBJ2-3	TGTGCCAGCAGTTTAAAGACTAGCGGAAGCACAGATACGCAGTATTTT	CASSLKTSGSTDTQYF
TRBV5-6	TRBD2	NA	TRBJ2-1	TGTGCCAGCAGTCTCGGACTAGCGGGAGTCGGGGTCCACAATGAGCAGTTCTTC	CASSLGLAGVGVHNEQFF
TRBV9	TRBD2	NA	TRBJ2-7	TGTGCCAGCAGCCCTCCGGGACAGATAGCGGGAGTTGCCTACGAGCAGTACTTC	CASSPPGQIAGVAYEQYF
TRBV15	NA	NA	TRBJ2-7	TGTGCCACCAGCAGAGCTAGAGGGATCTCCTACGAGCAGTACTTC	CATSRARGISYEQYF
TRBV19	NA	NA	TRBJ1-5	TGTGCCAGTAGTCCAGGTCGGACCCCGGAGCATTTT	CASSPGRTPEHF